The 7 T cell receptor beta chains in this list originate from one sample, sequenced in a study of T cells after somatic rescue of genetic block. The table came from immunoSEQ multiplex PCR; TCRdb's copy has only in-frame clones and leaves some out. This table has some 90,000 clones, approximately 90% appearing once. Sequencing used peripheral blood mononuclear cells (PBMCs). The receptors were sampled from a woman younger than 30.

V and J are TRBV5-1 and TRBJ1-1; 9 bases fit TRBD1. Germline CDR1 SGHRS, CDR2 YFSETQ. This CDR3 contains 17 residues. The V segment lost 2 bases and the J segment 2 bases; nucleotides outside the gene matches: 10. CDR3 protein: CASSLGPGTGHNTEAFF. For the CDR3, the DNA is TGCGCCAGCAGCTTAGGTCCCGGGACAGGGCACAACACTGAAGCTTTCTTT.

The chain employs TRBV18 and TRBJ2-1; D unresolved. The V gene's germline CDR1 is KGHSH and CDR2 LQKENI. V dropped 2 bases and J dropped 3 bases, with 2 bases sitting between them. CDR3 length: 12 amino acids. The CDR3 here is CASSPIYNEQFF. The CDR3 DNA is TGTGCCAGCTCACCAATCTACAATGAGCAGTTCTTC.

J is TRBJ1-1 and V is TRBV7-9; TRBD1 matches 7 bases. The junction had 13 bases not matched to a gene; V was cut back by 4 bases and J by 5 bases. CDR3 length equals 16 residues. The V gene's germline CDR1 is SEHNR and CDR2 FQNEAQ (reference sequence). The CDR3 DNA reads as TGTGCCAGCAGCTCCTTGGGGGGGACAGCGGAGACTGAAGCTTTCTTT. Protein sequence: CASSSLGGTAETEAFF.

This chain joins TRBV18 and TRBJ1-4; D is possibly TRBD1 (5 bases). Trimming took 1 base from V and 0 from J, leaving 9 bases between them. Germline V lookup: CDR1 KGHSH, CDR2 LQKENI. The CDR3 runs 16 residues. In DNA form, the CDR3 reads TGTGCCAGCTCACCACTCAGGGAAACAACTAATGAAAAACTGTTTTTT. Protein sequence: CASSPLRETTNEKLFF.

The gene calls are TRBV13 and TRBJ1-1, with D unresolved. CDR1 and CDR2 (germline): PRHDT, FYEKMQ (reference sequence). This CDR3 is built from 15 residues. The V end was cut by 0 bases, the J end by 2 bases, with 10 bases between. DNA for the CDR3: TGTGCCAGCAGCTTAGGGTCAGCAATAAACACTGAAGCTTTCTTT. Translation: CASSLGSAINTEAFF.

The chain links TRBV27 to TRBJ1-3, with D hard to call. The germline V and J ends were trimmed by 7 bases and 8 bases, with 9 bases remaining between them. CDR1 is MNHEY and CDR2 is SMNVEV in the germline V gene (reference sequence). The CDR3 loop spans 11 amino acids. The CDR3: CASTLPDTIYF. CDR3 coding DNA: TGTGCCAGCACCCTCCCGGACACCATATATTTT.

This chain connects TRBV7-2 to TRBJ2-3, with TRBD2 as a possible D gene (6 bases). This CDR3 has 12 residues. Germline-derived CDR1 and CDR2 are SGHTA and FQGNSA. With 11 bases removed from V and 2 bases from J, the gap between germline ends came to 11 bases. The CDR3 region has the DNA TGTGCCGCCGGGGGATTCACAGATACGCAGTATTTT. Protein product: CAAGGFTDTQYF.